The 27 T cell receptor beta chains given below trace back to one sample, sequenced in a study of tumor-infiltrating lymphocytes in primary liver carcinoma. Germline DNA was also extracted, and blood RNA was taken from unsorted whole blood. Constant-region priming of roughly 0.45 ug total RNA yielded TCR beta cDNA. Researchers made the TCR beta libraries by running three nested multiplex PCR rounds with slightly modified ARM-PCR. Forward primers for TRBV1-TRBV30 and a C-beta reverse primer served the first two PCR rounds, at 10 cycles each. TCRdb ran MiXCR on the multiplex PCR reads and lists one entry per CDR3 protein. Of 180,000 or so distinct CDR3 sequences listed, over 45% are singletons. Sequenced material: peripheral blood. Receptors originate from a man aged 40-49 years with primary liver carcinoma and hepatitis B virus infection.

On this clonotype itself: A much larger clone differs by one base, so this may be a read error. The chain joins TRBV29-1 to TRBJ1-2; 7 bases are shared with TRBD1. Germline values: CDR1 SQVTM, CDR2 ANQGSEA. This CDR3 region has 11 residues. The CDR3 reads CGVTGNYGYTF. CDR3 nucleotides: TGCGGCGTGACAGGGAACTATGGCTACACCTTC.

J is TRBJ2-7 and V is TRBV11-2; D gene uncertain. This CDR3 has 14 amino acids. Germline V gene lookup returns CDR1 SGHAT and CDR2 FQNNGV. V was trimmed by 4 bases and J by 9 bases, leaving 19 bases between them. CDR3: CASSSVRSDGRQYF. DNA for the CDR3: TGTGCCAGCAGCTCCGTCCGGAGCGACGGCAGGCAGTACTTC.

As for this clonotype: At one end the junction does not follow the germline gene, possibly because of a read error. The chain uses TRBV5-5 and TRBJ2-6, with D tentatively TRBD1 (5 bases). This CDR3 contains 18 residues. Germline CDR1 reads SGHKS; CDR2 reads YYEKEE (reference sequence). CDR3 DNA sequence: TGTGCCAGCAGCTTGGCACGACAGTGTTCCTCTGGGGCCAGCGTCCTGACTTTC. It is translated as CASSLARQCSSGASVLTF.

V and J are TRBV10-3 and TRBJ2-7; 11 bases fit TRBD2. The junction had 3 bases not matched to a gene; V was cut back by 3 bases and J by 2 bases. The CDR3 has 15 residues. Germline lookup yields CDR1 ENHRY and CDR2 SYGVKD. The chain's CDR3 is CAISDGLAGAYEQYF. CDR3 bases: TGTGCCATCAGTGATGGACTAGCGGGCGCCTACGAGCAGTACTTC.

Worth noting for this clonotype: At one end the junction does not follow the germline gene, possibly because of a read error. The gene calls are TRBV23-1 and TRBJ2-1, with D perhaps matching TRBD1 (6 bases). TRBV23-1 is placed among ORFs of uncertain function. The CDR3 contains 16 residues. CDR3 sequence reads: CASSQDRREGYNEEFF. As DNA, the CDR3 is TGCGCCAGCAGTCAAGACAGGCGTGAAGGCTACAATGAGGAGTTCTTC.

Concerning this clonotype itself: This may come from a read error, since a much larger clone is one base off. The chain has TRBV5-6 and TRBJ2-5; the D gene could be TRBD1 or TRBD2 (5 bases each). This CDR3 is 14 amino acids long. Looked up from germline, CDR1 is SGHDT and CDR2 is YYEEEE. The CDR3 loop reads CASSLGRVRETHYF. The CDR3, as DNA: TGTGCCAGCAGCTTGGGCAGGGTCAGGGAGACCCACTACTTC.

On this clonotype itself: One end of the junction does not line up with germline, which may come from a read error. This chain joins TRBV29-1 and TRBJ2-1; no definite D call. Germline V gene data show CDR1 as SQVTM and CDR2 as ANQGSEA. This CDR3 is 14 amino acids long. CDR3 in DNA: TGCAGCATTGAGAGACTGAGCTCCTACAATGAGCAGTTCTTC. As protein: CSIERLSSYNEQFF.

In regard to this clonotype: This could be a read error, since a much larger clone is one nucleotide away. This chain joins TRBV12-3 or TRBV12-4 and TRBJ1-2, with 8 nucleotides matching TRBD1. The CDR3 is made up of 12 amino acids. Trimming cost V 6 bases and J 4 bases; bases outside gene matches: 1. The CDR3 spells CASSTGGYGYTF. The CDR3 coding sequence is TGTGCCAGCAGCACAGGGGGCTATGGCTACACCTTC.

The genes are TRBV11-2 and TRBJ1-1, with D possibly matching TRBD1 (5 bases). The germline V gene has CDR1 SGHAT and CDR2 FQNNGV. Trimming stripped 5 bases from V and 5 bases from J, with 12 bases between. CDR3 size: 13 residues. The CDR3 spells CASSLRGGTEAFF. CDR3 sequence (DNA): TGTGCCAGCAGCCTTCGCGGGGGGACTGAAGCTTTCTTT.

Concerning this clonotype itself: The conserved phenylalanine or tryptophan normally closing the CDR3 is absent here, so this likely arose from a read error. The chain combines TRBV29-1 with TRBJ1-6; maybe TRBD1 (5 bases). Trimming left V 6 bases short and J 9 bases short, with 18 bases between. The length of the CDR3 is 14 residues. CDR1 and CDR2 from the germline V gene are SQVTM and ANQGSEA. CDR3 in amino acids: CSVRAGQTASPLHI. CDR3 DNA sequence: TGCAGCGTCCGTGCCGGACAAACGGCTTCACCCCTCCACATT.

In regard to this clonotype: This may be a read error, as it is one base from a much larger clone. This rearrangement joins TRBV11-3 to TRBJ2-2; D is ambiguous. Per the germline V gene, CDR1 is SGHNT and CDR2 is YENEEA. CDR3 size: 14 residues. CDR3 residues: CASSLGANTRELFF. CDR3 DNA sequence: TGTGCCAGCAGCTTAGGTGCTAACACCAGGGAGCTGTTTTTT. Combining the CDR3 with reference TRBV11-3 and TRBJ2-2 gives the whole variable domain EAGVVQSPRYKIIEKKQPVAFWCNPISGHNTLYWYLQNLGQGPELLIRYENEEAVDDSQLPKDRFSAERLKGVDSTLKIQPAELGDSAVYLCASSLGANTRELFFGEGSRLTVL.

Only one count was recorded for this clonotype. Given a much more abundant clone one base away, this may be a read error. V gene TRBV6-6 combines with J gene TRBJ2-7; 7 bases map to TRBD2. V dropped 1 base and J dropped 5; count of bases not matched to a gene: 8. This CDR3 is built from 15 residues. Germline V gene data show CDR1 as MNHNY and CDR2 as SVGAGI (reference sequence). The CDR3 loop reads CASSYLGREGHEQYF. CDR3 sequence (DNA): TGTGCCAGCAGTTACTTGGGTAGGGAGGGCCACGAGCAGTACTTC.

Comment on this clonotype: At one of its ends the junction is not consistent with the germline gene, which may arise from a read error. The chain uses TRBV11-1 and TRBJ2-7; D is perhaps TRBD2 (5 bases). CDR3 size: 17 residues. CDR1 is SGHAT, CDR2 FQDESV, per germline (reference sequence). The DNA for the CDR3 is TGTGCCAGCAGCTTAGCGGATAATACTGGACTCTCCTGCGAGCGGTACTTC. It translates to CASSLADNTGLSCERYF.

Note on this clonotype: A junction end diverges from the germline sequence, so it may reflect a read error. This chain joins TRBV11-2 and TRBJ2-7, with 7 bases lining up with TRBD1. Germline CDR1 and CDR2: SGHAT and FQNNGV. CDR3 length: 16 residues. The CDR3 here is CASSHRQGARSYEHYF. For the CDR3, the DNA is TGTGCCAGCAGCCACCGACAGGGCGCGAGGTCCTACGAGCATTACTTC.

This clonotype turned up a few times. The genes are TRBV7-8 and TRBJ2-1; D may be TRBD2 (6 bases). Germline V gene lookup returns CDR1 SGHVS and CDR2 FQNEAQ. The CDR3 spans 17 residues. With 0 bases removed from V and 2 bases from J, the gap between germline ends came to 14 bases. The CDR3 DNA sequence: TGTGCCAGCAGCTTAGCGTTCCTAGCGCTAACCTACAATGAGCAGTTCTTC. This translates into CASSLAFLALTYNEQFF.

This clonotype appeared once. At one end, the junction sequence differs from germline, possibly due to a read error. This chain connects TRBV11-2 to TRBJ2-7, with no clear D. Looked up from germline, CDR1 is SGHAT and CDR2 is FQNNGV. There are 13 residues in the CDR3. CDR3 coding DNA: TGTGCCAGCAGACTATTCGGAGCGAAAGAGCAATACTTC. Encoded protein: CASRLFGAKEQYF.

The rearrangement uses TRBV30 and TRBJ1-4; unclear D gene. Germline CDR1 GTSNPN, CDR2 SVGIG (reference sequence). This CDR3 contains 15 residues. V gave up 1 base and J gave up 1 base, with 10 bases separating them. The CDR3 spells CAWSEGSITNEKLFF. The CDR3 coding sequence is TGTGCCTGGAGTGAGGGCAGTATAACTAATGAAAAACTGTTTTTT.

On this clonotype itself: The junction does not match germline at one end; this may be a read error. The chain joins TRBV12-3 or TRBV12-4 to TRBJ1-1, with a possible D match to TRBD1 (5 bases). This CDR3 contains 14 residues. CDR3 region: CASRIGQRGPEASF. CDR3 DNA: TGTGCCAGCAGAATTGGACAACGAGGGCCTGAAGCTTCCTTT.

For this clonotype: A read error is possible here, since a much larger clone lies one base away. CDR3 residues: CRVGRENIQYF. CDR3 bases: TGCCGCGTTGGGCGGGAAAACATTCAGTACTTC. This chain connects TRBV29-1 to TRBJ2-4; maybe TRBD2 (5 bases). Germline V gene lookup returns CDR1 SQVTM and CDR2 ANQGSEA. The CDR3 covers 11 residues. The full variable domain, with the rest looked up from reference TRBV29-1 and TRBJ2-4, is SAVISQKPSRDICQRGTSLTIQCQVDSQVTMMFWYRQQPGQSLTLIATANQGSEATYESGFVIDKFPISRPNLTFSTLTVSNMSPEDSSIYLCRVGRENIQYFGAGTRLSVL.

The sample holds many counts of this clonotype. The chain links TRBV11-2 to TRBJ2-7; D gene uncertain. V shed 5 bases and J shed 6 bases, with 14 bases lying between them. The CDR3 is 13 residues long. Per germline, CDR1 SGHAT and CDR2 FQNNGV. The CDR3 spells CASSPGSLFEQYF. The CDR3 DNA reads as TGTGCCAGCAGCCCCGGCTCCCTCTTCGAGCAGTACTTC.

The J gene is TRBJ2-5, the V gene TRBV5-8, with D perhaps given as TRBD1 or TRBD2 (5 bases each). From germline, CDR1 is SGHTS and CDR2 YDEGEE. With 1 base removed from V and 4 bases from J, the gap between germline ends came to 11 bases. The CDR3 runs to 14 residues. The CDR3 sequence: CASSLKGSRETQYF. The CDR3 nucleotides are TGTGCCAGCAGCTTGAAGGGGAGCAGAGAGACCCAGTACTTC.

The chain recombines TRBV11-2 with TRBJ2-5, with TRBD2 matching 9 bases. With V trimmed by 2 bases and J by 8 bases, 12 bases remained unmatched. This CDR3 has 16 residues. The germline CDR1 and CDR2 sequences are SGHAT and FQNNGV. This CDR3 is CASSLFSSGAWDTQYF. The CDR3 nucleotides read TGTGCCAGCAGCTTATTCTCTAGCGGGGCTTGGGATACCCAGTACTTC. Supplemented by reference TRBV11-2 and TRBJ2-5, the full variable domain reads EAGVAQSPRYKIIEKRQSVAFWCNPISGHATLYWYQQILGQGPKLLIQFQNNGVVDDSQLPKDRFSAERLKGVDSTLKIQPAKLEDSAVYLCASSLFSSGAWDTQYFGPGTRLLVL.

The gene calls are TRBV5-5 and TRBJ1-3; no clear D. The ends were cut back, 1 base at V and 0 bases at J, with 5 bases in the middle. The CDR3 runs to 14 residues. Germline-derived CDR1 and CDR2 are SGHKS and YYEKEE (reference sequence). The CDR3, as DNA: TGTGCCAGCAGCTTGTTCGACTCTGGAAACACCATATATTTT. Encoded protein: CASSLFDSGNTIYF.

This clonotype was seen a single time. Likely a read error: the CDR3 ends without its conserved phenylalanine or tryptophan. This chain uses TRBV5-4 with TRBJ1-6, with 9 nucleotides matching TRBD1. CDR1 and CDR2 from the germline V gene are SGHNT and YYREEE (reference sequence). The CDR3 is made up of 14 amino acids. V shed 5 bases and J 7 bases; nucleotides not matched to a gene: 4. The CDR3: CASRLTGGNSPLHL. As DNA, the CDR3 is TGTGCCAGCAGACTGACAGGGGGGAATTCACCCCTCCACCTT.

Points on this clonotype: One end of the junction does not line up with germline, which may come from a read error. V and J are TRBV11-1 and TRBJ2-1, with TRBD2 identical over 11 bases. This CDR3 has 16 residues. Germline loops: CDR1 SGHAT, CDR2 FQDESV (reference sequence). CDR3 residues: CASSSQLAGANNEQLF. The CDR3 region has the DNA TGTGCCAGCAGCTCCCAACTAGCGGGGGCAAACAATGAGCAGCTCTTC. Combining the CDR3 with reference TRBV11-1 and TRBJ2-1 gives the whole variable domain EAEVAQSPRYKITEKSQAVAFWCDPISGHATLYWYRQILGQGPELLVQFQDESVVDDSQLPKDRFSAERLKGVDSTLKIQPAELGDSAMYLCASSSQLAGANNEQLFGPGTRLTVL.

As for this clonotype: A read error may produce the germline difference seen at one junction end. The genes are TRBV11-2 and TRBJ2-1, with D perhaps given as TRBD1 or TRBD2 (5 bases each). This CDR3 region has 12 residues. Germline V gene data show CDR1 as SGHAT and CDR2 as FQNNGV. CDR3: CASSPRGPEHLF. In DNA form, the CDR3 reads TGTGCCAGCAGCCCACGGGGCCCGGAGCACCTCTTC.

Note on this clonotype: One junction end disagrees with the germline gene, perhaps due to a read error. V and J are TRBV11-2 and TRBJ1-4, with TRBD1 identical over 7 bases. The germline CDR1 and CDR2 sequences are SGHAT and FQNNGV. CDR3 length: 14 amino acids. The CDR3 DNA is TGTGTCAGCAGCCTCCAGGGGGACTATGAAAAACTGCTTTTT. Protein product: CVSSLQGDYEKLLF.